Described below is a single TCR beta chain sequence and its context. Gene names and germline refer to mouse. The CDR3 end is not reached by the read, which stops 4 residues before it; the germline J gene fills it in. Other nucleotide sequences in the sample specify the same CDR3. These data are taken from a study of CD8+ T cells in alopecia areata. Study in general: The graft donors were approximately 6-13-month-old C3H/HeJ mice with spontaneous alopecia, and their skin went to roughly 6-10-week-old female C3H/HeJ mice.

Germline values: CDR1 NSHNY, CDR2 SYGAGN. The CDR3 contains 14 residues. Trimming removed 2 bases from V and 0 bases from J, with 8 bases in between. The sorting of pooled cutaneous lymph node cells relied on CD4, CD8alpha, NKG2D, NKG2ACE and other markers. Following extraction, RNA underwent reverse transcription to cDNA, which served as the sequencing template. Here immunoSEQ multiplex PCR was the method, and the copy in TCRdb shows in-frame clones only, minus some. The sample has 200,000 to 300,000 clones, none seen only once. The source of this sequence is a C3H/HeJ mouse with alopecia areata. The strain is characterized by the MHC haplotype H2-k. Sequenced: CD4+ T cells sorted from a lymph node. The chain is built from TRBV13-1 and TRBJ1-2; D might be TRBD1 (5 bases). The DNA read from the CDR3 is TGTGCCAGCAGTGAGGGGGGTACAAACTCC. It encodes CASSEGGTNS. The whole CDR3 is CASSEGGTNSDYTF.